The rows below give T cell receptor beta chains drawn from one sample of a study of T cell responses to AZD1222 COVID-19 vaccine. Generated by immunoSEQ multiplex PCR, the TCRdb table keeps only in-frame clones and is missing some. Of approximately 160,000 clones in the sample, around nine tenths were seen once. The material was peripheral blood, obtained on day 0 of AZD1222 vaccination. Receptors were obtained from an adult in good health. The CDR3 runs from the conserved cysteine through the conserved F or W. Each record gives: V gene, clone size, D gene, J gene, CDR3 protein, CDR3 DNA. A D gene is named only where the DNA matches it firmly. Rows may omit the clone size; those that give it use once, few, many or a size class.

V: TRBV7-9
size: .
D: .
J: TRBJ1-4
CDR3: CASSWVRIQREKLFF
DNA: TGTGCCAGCAGCTGGGTGCGCATTCAACGTGAAAAACTGTTTTTT

V: TRBV28
size: few
D: .
J: TRBJ1-2
CDR3: CASSLTGKYGYTF
DNA: TGTGCCAGCAGTCTTACAGGGAAGTATGGCTACACCTTC

V: TRBV9
size: .
D: TRBD1
J: TRBJ1-1
CDR3: CASSGQGGGTEAFF
DNA: TGTGCCAGCAGCGGACAGGGTGGGGGCACTGAAGCTTTCTTT

V: TRBV4-1
size: .
D: .
J: TRBJ1-2
CDR3: CASSQEAGSYGYTF
DNA: TGCGCCAGCAGCCAAGAGGCAGGTTCCTATGGCTACACCTTC

V: TRBV12-5
size: .
D: TRBD1
J: TRBJ2-3
CDR3: CASGPGTDTDTQYF
DNA: TGTGCTAGTGGACCCGGGACAGACACAGATACGCAGTATTTT

V: TRBV18
size: .
D: .
J: TRBJ2-1
CDR3: CASSPRRDANEQFF
DNA: TGTGCCAGCTCACCGAGACGGGACGCCAATGAGCAGTTCTTC

V: TRBV10-1
size: .
D: .
J: TRBJ1-6
CDR3: CASPRGVNSPLHF
DNA: TGCGCCAGTCCTAGGGGAGTTAATTCACCCCTCCACTTT

V: TRBV28
size: .
D: .
J: TRBJ1-5
CDR3: CASSSPHYQHF
DNA: TGTGCCAGCAGTTCCCCACACTACCAGCATTTT

V: TRBV6-5
size: .
D: .
J: TRBJ1-1
CDR3: CASSYDAKGTEAFF
DNA: TGTGCCAGCAGTTACGATGCAAAGGGGACTGAAGCTTTCTTT

V: TRBV5-4
size: .
D: .
J: TRBJ2-7
CDR3: CASSAPQAYEQYF
DNA: TGTGCCAGCAGCGCTCCGCAGGCCTACGAGCAGTACTTC

V: TRBV24-1
size: once
D: TRBD1
J: TRBJ2-2
CDR3: CATSDISRGRGELFF
DNA: TGTGCCACCAGTGATATTAGCAGGGGGCGCGGGGAGCTGTTTTTT

V: TRBV6-5
size: .
D: .
J: TRBJ2-7
CDR3: CASSREGFLNEQYF
DNA: TGTGCCAGCAGTCGCGAGGGGTTTCTTAACGAGCAGTACTTC

V: TRBV11-2
size: .
D: TRBD2
J: TRBJ2-3
CDR3: CASSLVPTSVYRGGDTQYF
DNA: TGTGCCAGCAGCTTAGTTCCGACTAGCGTGTATCGTGGGGGAGATACGCAGTATTTT

V: TRBV6-5
size: .
D: .
J: TRBJ1-1
CDR3: CASSIRVNTEAFF
DNA: TGTGCCAGCAGTATCCGGGTGAACACTGAAGCTTTCTTT

V: TRBV11-3
size: .
D: .
J: TRBJ2-1
CDR3: CASSLGASLGNEQFF
DNA: TGTGCCAGCAGCTTAGGGGCCAGTTTGGGCAATGAGCAGTTCTTC

V: TRBV28
size: .
D: .
J: TRBJ1-1
CDR3: CASTGTYNTEAFF
DNA: TGTGCCAGCACCGGGACGTATAACACTGAAGCTTTCTTT

V: TRBV27
size: once
D: .
J: TRBJ1-6
CDR3: CASSLKGTGGLINSPLHF
DNA: TGTGCCAGCAGTTTAAAAGGCACAGGTGGCCTAATAAATTCACCCCTCCACTTT

V: TRBV5-1
size: .
D: .
J: TRBJ1-2
CDR3: CASSLMDSGYGYTF
DNA: TGCGCCAGCAGCTTGATGGACAGCGGCTATGGCTACACCTTC

V: TRBV27
size: .
D: .
J: TRBJ2-3
CDR3: CASSLGDARGDTQYF
DNA: TGTGCCAGCAGTTTAGGGGACGCCAGAGGGGATACGCAGTATTTT

V: TRBV7-7
size: .
D: .
J: TRBJ1-4
CDR3: CASSRRSGEKLFF
DNA: TGTGCTAGCAGCCGAAGGTCGGGGGAAAAACTGTTTTTT

V: TRBV18
size: .
D: .
J: TRBJ1-1
CDR3: CASSPGQHTEAFF
DNA: TGTGCCAGCTCACCGGGGCAGCACACTGAAGCTTTCTTT

V: TRBV7-9
size: .
D: .
J: TRBJ1-4
CDR3: CASSLGREKLFF
DNA: TGTGCCAGCAGCTTAGGGCGTGAAAAACTGTTTTTT

V: TRBV5-1
size: .
D: TRBD1
J: TRBJ2-1
CDR3: CASSIWTGGSNEQFF
DNA: TGCGCCAGCAGCATCTGGACAGGGGGCTCCAATGAGCAGTTCTTC

V: TRBV23-1
size: .
D: .
J: TRBJ1-5
CDR3: CASSHPEDEPQHF
DNA: TGCGCCAGCAGTCACCCTGAGGATGAGCCCCAGCATTTT

V: TRBV6-2/TRBV6-3
size: .
D: .
J: TRBJ2-5
CDR3: CASSYRGDGGVQETQYF
DNA: TGTGCCAGCAGTTACCGGGGTGATGGAGGGGTCCAAGAGACCCAGTACTTC

V: TRBV6-5
size: once
D: TRBD1
J: TRBJ1-6
CDR3: CASRGRDSLISPLHF
DNA: TGTGCCAGCAGGGGGCGGGACAGCTTAATTTCACCCCTCCACTTT

V: TRBV21-1
size: .
D: .
J: TRBJ1-3
CDR3: CASSKLPVSSRGNTIYF
DNA: TGTGCCAGCAGCAAACTTCCGGTGAGTTCGCGGGGAAACACCATATATTTT